This record concerns one T cell receptor (beta chain) sequence. This sample is drawn from a study of blood T cell repertoires in COVID-19. At the level of the study: The samples span acute and convalescent COVID-19 from the United States, Italy and Spain. Sources were T cells, B-cell-depleted T cells, or PBMCs; the material itself was cDNA or gDNA.

Profiling relied on immunoSEQ multiplex PCR, and the TCRdb table lists in-frame clones only, not all of them. The sample has 100,000 to 150,000 clones, roughly 90% seen once. The sample consisted of peripheral blood. This TCR was sampled from a man aged 55 to 70 with COVID-19, enrolled during active disease.

The CDR3 region is CASSQAGRQGGIYEQYF. In DNA, the CDR3 is TGTGCCAGCAGCCAAGCTGGTCGGCAGGGGGGTATATACGAGCAGTACTTC. The rearrangement links TRBV4-2 to TRBJ2-7; D is perhaps TRBD1 (7 bases). From germline, CDR1 is LGHNA and CDR2 YNFKEQ. The CDR3 length is 17 residues. V lost 1 base and J lost 4, with 20 bases in between.